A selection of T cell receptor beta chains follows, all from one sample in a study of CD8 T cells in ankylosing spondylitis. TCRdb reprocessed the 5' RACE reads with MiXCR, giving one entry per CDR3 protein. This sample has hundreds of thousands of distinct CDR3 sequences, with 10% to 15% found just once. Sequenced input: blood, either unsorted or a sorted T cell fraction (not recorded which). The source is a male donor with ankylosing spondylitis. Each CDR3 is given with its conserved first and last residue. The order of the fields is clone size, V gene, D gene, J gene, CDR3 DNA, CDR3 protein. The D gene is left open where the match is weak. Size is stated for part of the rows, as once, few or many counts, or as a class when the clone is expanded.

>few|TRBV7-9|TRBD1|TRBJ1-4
TGTGCCAGCAGCAGGGACAGCCCCGAAAAACTGTTTTTT
CASSRDSPEKLFF
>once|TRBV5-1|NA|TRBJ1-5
TGCGCCAGCAGCTTGGCTTTTAATCAGCCCCAGCATTTT
CASSLAFNQPQHF
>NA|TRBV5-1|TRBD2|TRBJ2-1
TGCGCCAGCAGCTCAAGGACTAGCGCCGAGGGGGAGTTCTTC
CASSSRTSAEGEFF
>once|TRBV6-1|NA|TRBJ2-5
TGTGCCAGCAGTCGCACACCCACCCAAGAGACCCAGTACTTC
CASSRTPTQETQYF
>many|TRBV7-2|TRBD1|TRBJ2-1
TGTGCCAGCAGCGTCGACAGGGGCTCCTACAATGAGCAGTTCTTC
CASSVDRGSYNEQFF
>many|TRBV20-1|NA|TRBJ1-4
TGCAGTCTATTTGACAGAAGTAATGAAAAACTGTTTTTT
CSLFDRSNEKLFF
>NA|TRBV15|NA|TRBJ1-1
TGTGCCACCAGCATCCAGGCGAGGAGCGAAGCTTTCTTT
CATSIQARSEAFF
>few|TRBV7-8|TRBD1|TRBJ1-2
TGTGCCAGCAGCTTAGGGGACCCGGGACAGACTTTCTATGGCTACACCTTC
CASSLGDPGQTFYGYTF
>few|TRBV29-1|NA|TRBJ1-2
TGCAGCGGGTTAAGTTCTAACTATGGCTACACCTTC
CSGLSSNYGYTF
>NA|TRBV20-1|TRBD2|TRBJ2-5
TGCAGTGCTTTTAGCGGGGGCAAAGAGACCCAGTACTTC
CSAFSGGKETQYF
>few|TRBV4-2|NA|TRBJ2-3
TGTGCCAGCAGCCAGTCCGACCCTACAGATACGCAGTATTTT
CASSQSDPTDTQYF
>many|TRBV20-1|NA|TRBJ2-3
TGCGCACCACGGCCGGGCGGCACAGATACGCAGTATTTT
CAPRPGGTDTQYF
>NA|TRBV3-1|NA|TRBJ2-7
TGTGCCAGCAGCCAAGGTCAGCGGAGGTACGAGCAGTACTTC
CASSQGQRRYEQYF
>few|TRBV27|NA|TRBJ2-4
TGTGCCAGCAGTCCCATGGGCGAAGCCAAAAACATTCAGTACTTC
CASSPMGEAKNIQYF
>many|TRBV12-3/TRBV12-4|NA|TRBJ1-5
TGTGCCAGCAGCCCTTACGGGGGAAGCAATCAGCCCCAGCATTTT
CASSPYGGSNQPQHF
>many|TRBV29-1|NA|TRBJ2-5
TGCAGCGCCCGGACGCAAGAGACCCAGTACTTC
CSARTQETQYF
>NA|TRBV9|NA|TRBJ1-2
TGTGCCAGCAGCGTAGATTACGGTAACTATGGCTACACCTTC
CASSVDYGNYGYTF
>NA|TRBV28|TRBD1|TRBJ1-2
TGTGCCAGCAGTTCACCTGGGACAGGGGACGGCTACACCTTC
CASSSPGTGDGYTF
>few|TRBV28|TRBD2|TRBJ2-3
TGTGCCAGCAGCCGAGCGGGAGGGCCTACAGATACGCAGTATTTT
CASSRAGGPTDTQYF
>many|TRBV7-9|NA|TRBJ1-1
TGTGCCAGCAGCTTAGCGGTTGGGGCTGAAGCTTTCTTT
CASSLAVGAEAFF
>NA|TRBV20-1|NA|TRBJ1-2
TGCAGTGCTAGAAATGCCGCCCGGCCGGGAGGCTACACCTTC
CSARNAARPGGYTF
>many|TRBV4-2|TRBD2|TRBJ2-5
TGTGCCAGCAGTCCTACGGGACTAGCGGGAGGACGGGAGACCCAGTACTTC
CASSPTGLAGGRETQYF